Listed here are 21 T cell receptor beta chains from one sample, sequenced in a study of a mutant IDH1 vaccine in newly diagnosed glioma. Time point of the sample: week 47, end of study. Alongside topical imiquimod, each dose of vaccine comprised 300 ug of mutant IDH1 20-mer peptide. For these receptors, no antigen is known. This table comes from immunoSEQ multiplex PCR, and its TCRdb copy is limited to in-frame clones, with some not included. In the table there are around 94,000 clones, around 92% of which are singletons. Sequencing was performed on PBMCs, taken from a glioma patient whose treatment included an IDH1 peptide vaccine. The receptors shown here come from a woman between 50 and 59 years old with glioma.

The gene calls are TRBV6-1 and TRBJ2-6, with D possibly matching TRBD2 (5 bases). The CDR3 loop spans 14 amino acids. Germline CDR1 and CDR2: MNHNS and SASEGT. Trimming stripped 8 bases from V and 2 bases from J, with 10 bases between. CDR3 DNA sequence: TGTGCCAGCTGCCTCGGGGCTGGGGCCAACGTCCTGACTTTC. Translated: CASCLGAGANVLTF.

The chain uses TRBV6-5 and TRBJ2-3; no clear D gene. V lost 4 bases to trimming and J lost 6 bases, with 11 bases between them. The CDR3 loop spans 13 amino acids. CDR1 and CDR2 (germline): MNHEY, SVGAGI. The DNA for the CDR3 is TGTGCCAGCAGTTTTAATTATGGCGATACGCAGTATTTT. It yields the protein CASSFNYGDTQYF.

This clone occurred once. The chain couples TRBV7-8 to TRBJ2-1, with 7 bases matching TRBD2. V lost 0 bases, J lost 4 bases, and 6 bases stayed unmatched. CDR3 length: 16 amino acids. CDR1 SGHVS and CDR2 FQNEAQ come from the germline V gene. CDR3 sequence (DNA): TGTGCCAGCAGCTTAGCGAAGCTAGCGGTTTACAATGAGCAGTTCTTC. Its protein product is CASSLAKLAVYNEQFF.

CDR3 loop: CASSSVARSTDTQYF. In nucleotides, the CDR3 is TGTGCCAGTAGTTCGGTAGCGCGTAGCACAGATACGCAGTATTTT. The chain links TRBV19 to TRBJ2-3; the D gene is possibly TRBD2 (5 bases). V shed 5 bases and J shed 0 bases, with 12 bases lying between them. Germline lookup yields CDR1 LNHDA and CDR2 SQIVND (reference sequence). CDR3 length: 15 residues.

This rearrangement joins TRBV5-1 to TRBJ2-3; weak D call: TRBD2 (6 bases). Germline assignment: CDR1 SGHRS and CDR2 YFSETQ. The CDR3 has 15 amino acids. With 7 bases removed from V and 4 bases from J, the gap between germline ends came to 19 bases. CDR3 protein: CASREFTGAPDTQYF. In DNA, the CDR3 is TGCGCCAGCCGGGAATTTACGGGAGCCCCAGATACGCAGTATTTT.

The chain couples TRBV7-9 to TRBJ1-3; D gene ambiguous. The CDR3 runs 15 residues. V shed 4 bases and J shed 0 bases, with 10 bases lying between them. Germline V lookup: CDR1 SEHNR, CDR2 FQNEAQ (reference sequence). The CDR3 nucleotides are TGTGCCAGCAGCTCACGATTCAACTCTGGAAACACCATATATTTT. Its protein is CASSSRFNSGNTIYF.

CDR3 sequence (DNA): TGTGCCAGCAGCTTAAGGCTAGCGGGAGTAGATGAGCAGTTCTTC. This encodes CASSLRLAGVDEQFF. The chain joins TRBV7-3 to TRBJ2-1; 10 bases are shared with TRBD2. CDR1 and CDR2 from the germline V gene are SGHTA and FQGTGA. The CDR3 contains 15 residues. V gave up 1 base and J gave up 8 bases; unmatched junction bases: 5. Based on the CDR3 plus reference TRBV7-3 and TRBJ2-1, the full variable domain is GAGVSQTPSNKVTEKGKYVELRCDPISGHTALYWYRQSLGQGPEFLIYFQGTGAADDSGLPNDRFFAVRPEGSVSTLKIQRTERGDSAVYLCASSLRLAGVDEQFFGPGTRLTVL.

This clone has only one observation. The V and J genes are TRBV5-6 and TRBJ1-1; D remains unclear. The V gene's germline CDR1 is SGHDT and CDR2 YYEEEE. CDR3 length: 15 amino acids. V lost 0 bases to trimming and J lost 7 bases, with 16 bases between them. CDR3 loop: CASSLGQTVGVEAFF. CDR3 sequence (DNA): TGTGCCAGCAGCTTGGGGCAGACGGTAGGAGTTGAAGCTTTCTTT.

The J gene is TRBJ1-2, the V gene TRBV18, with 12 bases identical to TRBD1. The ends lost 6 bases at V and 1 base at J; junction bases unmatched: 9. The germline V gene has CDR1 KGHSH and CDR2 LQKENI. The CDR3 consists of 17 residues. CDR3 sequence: CASSHRDRGRNNYGYTF. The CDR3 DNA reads TGTGCCAGCTCTCACCGGGACAGGGGGCGGAATAACTATGGCTACACCTTC.

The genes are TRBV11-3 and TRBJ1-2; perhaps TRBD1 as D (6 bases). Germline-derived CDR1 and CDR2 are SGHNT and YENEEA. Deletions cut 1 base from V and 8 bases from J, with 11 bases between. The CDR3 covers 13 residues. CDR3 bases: TGTGCCAGCAGCTTAGGACAGGTGGAAGGCTACACCTTC. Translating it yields CASSLGQVEGYTF.

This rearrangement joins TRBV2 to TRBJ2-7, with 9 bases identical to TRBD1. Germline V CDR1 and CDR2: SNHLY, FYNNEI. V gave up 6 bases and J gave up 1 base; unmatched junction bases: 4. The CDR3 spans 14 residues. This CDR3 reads CASRPGQGSYEQYF. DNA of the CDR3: TGTGCCAGCAGGCCGGGACAGGGATCCTACGAGCAGTACTTC.

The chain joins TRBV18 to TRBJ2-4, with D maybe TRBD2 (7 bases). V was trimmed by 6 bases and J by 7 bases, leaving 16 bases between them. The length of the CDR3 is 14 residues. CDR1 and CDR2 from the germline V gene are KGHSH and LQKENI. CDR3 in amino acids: CASSRQEGGNIQYF. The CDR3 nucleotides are TGTGCCAGCTCCAGGCAGGAGGGGGGGAACATTCAGTACTTC.

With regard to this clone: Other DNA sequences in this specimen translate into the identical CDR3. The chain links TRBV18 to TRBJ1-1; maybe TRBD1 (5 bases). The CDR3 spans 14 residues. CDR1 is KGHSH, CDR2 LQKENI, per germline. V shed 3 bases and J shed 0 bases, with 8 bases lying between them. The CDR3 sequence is CASSPRQLNTEAFF. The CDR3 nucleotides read TGTGCCAGCTCACCCCGACAGCTGAACACTGAAGCTTTCTTT.

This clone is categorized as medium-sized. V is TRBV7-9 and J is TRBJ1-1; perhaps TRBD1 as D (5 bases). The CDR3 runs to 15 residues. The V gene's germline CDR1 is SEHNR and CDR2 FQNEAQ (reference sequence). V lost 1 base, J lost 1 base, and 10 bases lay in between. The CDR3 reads CASSLEKQGNTEAFF. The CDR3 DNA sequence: TGTGCCAGCAGCTTAGAAAAGCAGGGGAACACTGAAGCTTTCTTT.

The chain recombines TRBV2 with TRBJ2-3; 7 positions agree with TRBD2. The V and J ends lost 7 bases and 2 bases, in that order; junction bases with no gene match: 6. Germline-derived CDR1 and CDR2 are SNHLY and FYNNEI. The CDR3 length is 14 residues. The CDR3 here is CASKWEGTTDTQYF. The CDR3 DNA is TGTGCCAGCAAATGGGAGGGAACCACAGATACGCAGTATTTT.

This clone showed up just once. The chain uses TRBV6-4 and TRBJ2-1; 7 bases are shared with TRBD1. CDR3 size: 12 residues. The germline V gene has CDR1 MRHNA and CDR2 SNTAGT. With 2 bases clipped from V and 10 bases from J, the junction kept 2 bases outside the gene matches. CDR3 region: CASSDRGQEQFF. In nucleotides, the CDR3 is TGTGCCAGCAGTGACCGGGGACAGGAGCAGTTCTTC.

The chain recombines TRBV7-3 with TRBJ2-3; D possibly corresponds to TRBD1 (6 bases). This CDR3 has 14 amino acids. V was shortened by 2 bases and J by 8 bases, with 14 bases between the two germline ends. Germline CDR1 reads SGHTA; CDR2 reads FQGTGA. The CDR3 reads CASSLFDQGGTQYF. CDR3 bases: TGTGCCAGCAGCTTATTCGACCAAGGGGGTACGCAGTATTTT.

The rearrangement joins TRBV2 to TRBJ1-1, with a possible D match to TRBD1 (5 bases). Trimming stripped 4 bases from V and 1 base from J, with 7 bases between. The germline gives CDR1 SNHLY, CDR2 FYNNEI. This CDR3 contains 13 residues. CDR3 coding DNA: TGTGCCAGCAGTGCTGGACAGAACACTGAAGCTTTCTTT. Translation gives CASSAGQNTEAFF.

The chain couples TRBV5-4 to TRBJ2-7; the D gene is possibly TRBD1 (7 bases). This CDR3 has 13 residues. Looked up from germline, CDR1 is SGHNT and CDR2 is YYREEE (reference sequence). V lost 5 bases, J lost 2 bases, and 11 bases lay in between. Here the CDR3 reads CASRPGGTYEQYF. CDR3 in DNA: TGTGCCAGCAGGCCAGGGGGGACCTACGAGCAGTACTTC.

The CDR3 DNA reads as TGTGCCAGCAGTTTGGGACTGAGGGAGACCCAGTACTTC. Protein: CASSLGLRETQYF. The V gene is TRBV28, the J gene TRBJ2-5, with D possibly being TRBD2 (6 bases). This CDR3 is 13 amino acids long. Germline values: CDR1 MDHEN, CDR2 SYDVKM. The V gene lost 3 bases and the J gene lost 5 bases, with 10 bases spanning the gap. Using reference TRBV28 and TRBJ2-5 for the parts outside the CDR3, the full variable domain is DVKVTQSSRYLVKRTGEKVFLECVQDMDHENMFWYRQDPGLGLRLIYFSYDVKMKEKGDIPEGYSVSREKKERFSLILESASTNQTSMYLCASSLGLRETQYFGPGTRLLVL.

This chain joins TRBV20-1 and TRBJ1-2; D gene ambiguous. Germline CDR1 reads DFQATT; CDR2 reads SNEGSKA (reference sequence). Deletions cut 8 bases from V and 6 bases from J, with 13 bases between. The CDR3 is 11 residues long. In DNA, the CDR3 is TGCAGTTCAGTGAGACGAGATGGCTACACCTTC. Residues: CSSVRRDGYTF.